The T cell receptor beta chain under discussion was sequenced for a study of blood T cell repertoires in COVID-19. The CDR3 sequence is 14 residues long. From germline, CDR1 is KGHDR and CDR2 SFDVKD. V lost 3 bases to trimming and J lost 8 bases; unmatched junction nucleotides: 8. Profiled with immunoSEQ multiplex PCR; TCRdb holds only in-frame clones, not every one. The data hold over 150,000 clones, with approximately 78% observed a single time. This chain connects TRBV24-1 to TRBJ1-2; 7 positions match TRBD1. The sequencing sample was made of peripheral blood. The sequence derives from a man at least 80 years old with acute or convalescent COVID-19. CDR3 sequence reads: CATSDGQGVGGYTF. Written as DNA, the CDR3 is TGTGCCACCAGTGATGGGCAGGGGGTCGGAGGCTACACCTTC.